Listed below are T cell receptor beta chains from one sample, sequenced in a study of blood T cells in healthy people across ages. Each CDR3 protein is one row after TCRdb ran MiXCR on the 5' RACE reads. The sample shows 600,000 to 1,000,000 distinct CDR3 sequences, 58% of them seen only once. The sequenced sample consisted of blood. These receptors were obtained from a young man in good health. CDR3s include the opening cysteine and the closing phenylalanine or tryptophan. The D gene is left open where the match is weak. Some rows mark clone size as missing; the rest say once, few, many or name a class of expanded clone.

CDR3 length,D gene,V gene,J gene,clone size,CDR3 DNA,CDR3 protein
14,.,TRBV20-1,TRBJ2-1,once,TGCAGTGCTAGAGAACCAGCGGTATACAATGAGCAGTTCTTC,CSAREPAVYNEQFF
16,TRBD2,TRBV7-2,TRBJ2-5,.,TGTGCCAGCAGCTTCTGGACTAGCGGGAGGGGGGAGACCCAGTACTTC,CASSFWTSGRGETQYF
15,.,TRBV5-5,TRBJ1-4,.,TGTGCCAGCAGCTTTCGGGGTTTAGCTAATGAAAGACTGTTTTTT,CASSFRGLANERLFF
14,TRBD1,TRBV6-6,TRBJ1-5,.,TGTGCCAGCAGTTACGGTAACAGGGGGCAGCCCCAGCATTTT,CASSYGNRGQPQHF
13,.,TRBV6-2/TRBV6-3,TRBJ2-5,.,TGTGCCAGCAGTTACTCTCCCTACAATGAGCAGTACTTC,CASSYSPYNEQYF
17,.,TRBV3-1,TRBJ1-2,.,TGTGCCAGCAGCCAAGGGGACGCTGAGGCAGCATTATATGGCTACACCTTC,CASSQGDAEAALYGYTF
14,TRBD1,TRBV11-2,TRBJ2-3,few,TGTGCCAGCAGCTTTACAGGGGGCACAGATACGCAGTATTTT,CASSFTGGTDTQYF
13,.,TRBV30,TRBJ2-1,.,TGTGCCTACGACCCGATCAGTGGGAGTGAGCAGTTCTTC,CAYDPISGSEQFF
13,.,TRBV20-1,TRBJ2-5,.,TGCAGTGCTAGGGAGGCGGGGCTGGTGACCCAGTACTTC,CSAREAGLVTQYF
15,TRBD2,TRBV9,TRBJ2-1,.,TGTGCCAGCAGCTCCAAAACGGTAGCGGGAGACCCGCAGTTCTTC,CASSSKTVAGDPQFF
15,TRBD1,TRBV7-2,TRBJ2-2,few,TGTGCCAGCAGCCGCCAGACAGGGGGAGTCGGGGAGCTGTTTTTT,CASSRQTGGVGELFF
16,TRBD2,TRBV7-9,TRBJ2-1,.,TGTGCCAGCAGCTTCACGGCTAGCGGGTTTTACAATGAGCAGTTCTTC,CASSFTASGFYNEQFF
14,.,TRBV4-3,TRBJ1-6,.,TGCGCCAGCAGCCCCCGAGGCCGAAATTCACCCCTCCACTTT,CASSPRGRNSPLHF
15,.,TRBV28,TRBJ1-2,.,TGTGCCAGCAGGGCTCCGGGGGACGGACGGACCGGCTACACCTTC,CASRAPGDGRTGYTF
15,TRBD1,TRBV7-2,TRBJ2-7,.,TGTGCCAGCAGTACTAGAGGGACAGATGTGGGTGAGCAGTACTTC,CASSTRGTDVGEQYF
15,.,TRBV7-2,TRBJ2-3,once,TGTGCCAGCAGCGCAGGATTGGCCTACACAGATACGCAGTATTTT,CASSAGLAYTDTQYF
11,TRBD1,TRBV20-1,TRBJ2-7,.,TGCAGTGCCCCTCAGGGGGACGAGCAGTACTTC,CSAPQGDEQYF
17,.,TRBV6-2/TRBV6-3,TRBJ2-1,.,TGTGCCAGCATTCCCCGGCCAACCGGGACCCTGTACAATGAGCAGTTCTTC,CASIPRPTGTLYNEQFF